The rows below give T cell receptor beta chains drawn from one sample of a study of human T cells and chemical hapten exposure. One entry per CDR3 protein, called by TCRdb with MiXCR from the RACE reads. The data contain some 65,000 distinct CDR3 sequences, approximately 6.1% of them seen just once; the ten biggest clones take up 3.4%. The sample taken for sequencing was whole blood. The source of these receptors is a female donor in good health. Some clones in this sample may be carry-over from other donors' samples. Each CDR3 is given with its conserved first and last residue. A D gene is named only where the DNA matches it firmly. Size tells how often a clone was seen (once, few, many) or the class of an expanded clone, and some rows leave it out.

cdr3_aa cdr3_nt v_call d_call j_call clone_size
CSATASGRFDTQYF TGCAGTGCCACAGCTAGCGGGAGGTTTGATACGCAGTATTTT TRBV20-1 TRBD2 TRBJ2-3 many
CASSSSYTGELFF TGTGCCAGCAGCTCTTCGTACACCGGGGAGCTGTTTTTT TRBV7-9 - TRBJ2-2 many
CASIPRGVFRTDTQYF TGTGCCAGCATCCCCAGGGGCGTTTTTCGTACAGATACGCAGTATTTT TRBV28 - TRBJ2-3 -
CASSLADGRGTEAFF TGCGCCAGCAGCTTGGCTGACGGCCGAGGGACTGAAGCTTTCTTT TRBV5-1 - TRBJ1-1 -
CATSDFSREGITGELFF TGTGCCACCAGTGATTTTTCGCGGGAGGGTATCACCGGGGAGCTGTTTTTT TRBV24-1 TRBD2 TRBJ2-2 many
CASRAGTGGSNQPQHF TGTGCCAGCAGGGCCGGGACAGGGGGAAGCAATCAGCCCCAGCATTTT TRBV28 TRBD1 TRBJ1-5 -
CASSVSTDTQYF TGTGCCAGCAGCGTTAGCACAGATACGCAGTATTTT TRBV9 - TRBJ2-3 many
CASSQITSGTNTQYF TGTGCCAGCAGCCAGATCACTAGCGGGACTAATACGCAGTATTTT TRBV14 TRBD2 TRBJ2-3 many
CASSHMPGLGSTDTQYF TGTGCCAGCAGTCACATGCCAGGTTTAGGGAGCACAGATACGCAGTATTTT TRBV6-6 - TRBJ2-3 -
CASSYTVTENTEAFF TGTGCCAGCAGTTATACAGTAACAGAGAACACTGAAGCTTTCTTT TRBV6-6 - TRBJ1-1 few
CSARYEAGADDTQYF TGCAGTGCTAGGTATGAGGCGGGAGCGGATGATACGCAGTATTTT TRBV20-1 TRBD2 TRBJ2-3 many
CASSPGQGGSNQPQHF TGTGCCAGCAGCCCCGGACAGGGGGGAAGCAATCAGCCCCAGCATTTT TRBV4-2 TRBD1 TRBJ1-5 few
CASSLGANYGYTF TGCGCCAGCAGCTTGGGAGCTAACTATGGCTACACCTTC TRBV5-1 - TRBJ1-2 -
CASSRGSEGTEAFF TGCGCCAGCAGCCGGGGATCGGAAGGAACTGAAGCTTTCTTT TRBV5-1 - TRBJ1-1 many
CASSQELAGVEETQYF TGTGCCAGCAGCCAAGAACTAGCGGGAGTAGAGGAGACCCAGTACTTC TRBV3-1 TRBD2 TRBJ2-5 few
CSVDKMNTEAFF TGCAGCGTGGACAAAATGAACACTGAAGCTTTCTTT TRBV29-1 - TRBJ1-1 many
CSATSGTSGRDEQYF TGCAGTGCCACCTCCGGGACTAGCGGGAGGGACGAGCAGTACTTC TRBV20-1 TRBD2 TRBJ2-7 -
CASSLERGSGANVLTF TGTGCCAGCAGCCTCGAACGGGGATCTGGGGCCAACGTCCTGACTTTC TRBV5-4 - TRBJ2-6 -
CASSTGWPQHF TGTGCCAGTAGTACAGGGTGGCCCCAGCATTTT TRBV19 - TRBJ1-5 many
CASIDRGNGQPQHF TGTGCCAGCATCGACAGAGGGAACGGCCAGCCCCAGCATTTT TRBV6-2/TRBV6-3 - TRBJ1-5 -
CASSQGGLEQYF TGTGCCAGCAGCCAAGGGGGTCTCGAGCAGTACTTC TRBV3-1 - TRBJ2-7 few
CASSPKGSANEKLFF TGTGCCAGCAGTCCTAAGGGAAGCGCTAATGAAAAACTGTTTTTT TRBV28 - TRBJ1-4 -
CASSEYQGKTFF TGTGCCAGCAGTGAATACCAGGGCAAAACTTTCTTT TRBV25-1 - TRBJ1-1 few